Below, 5 T cell receptor beta chains from the same sample are listed, as sequenced in a study of regulatory T cells in long-lasting Graves disease. Construction of TCR beta libraries relied on iRepertoire HTBI primers and on Arm-PCR targeting CDR3 regions. Each CDR3 protein gets one entry after TCRdb re-called the multiplex PCR reads with MiXCR. The sample lists roughly 610,000 distinct CDR3 sequences, roughly a sixth seen once, with around 11% in the top ten. As for time point: newly diagnosed GD, antithyroid drugs for less than 3 months. RNA from PBMCs was the source of the TCR library. These data were also filed under a second study, of T cells in Graves' hyperthyroidism and ophthalmopathy.

The material was peripheral blood mononuclear cells (PBMCs), obtained at new diagnosis, from a patient treated with antithyroid drugs. Every receptor here comes from a man between 18 and 35 years old with Graves disease.

This chain's CDR3 is CASSLGTGVGLYNEQFF. The CDR3 DNA reads as TGCGCCAGCAGCTTGGGAACAGGGGTGGGGCTATACAATGAGCAGTTCTTC. The rearrangement uses TRBV5-1 and TRBJ2-1, with 7 bases that match TRBD1. CDR1 SGHRS and CDR2 YFSETQ come from the germline V gene. Trimming removed 0 bases from V and 4 bases from J; junction bases left unmatched: 10. CDR3 length: 17 residues.

This clonotype has just a few counts. The chain carries TRBV5-1 and TRBJ2-1, with D possibly being TRBD1 (5 bases). Germline V gene sequence: CDR1 SGHRS, CDR2 YFSETQ. This CDR3 region has 15 residues. Trimming stripped 1 base from V and 10 bases from J, with 18 bases between. This CDR3 reads CASSLQASSGNEQFF. The DNA of the CDR3 is TGCGCCAGCAGCTTGCAGGCCTCCTCAGGGAACGAGCAGTTCTTC.

This clonotype has a count of ten or more. The rearrangement links TRBV6-1 to TRBJ1-2; TRBD1 aligns across 7 bases. The CDR3 consists of 14 residues. V lost 6 bases to trimming and J lost 4 bases; unmatched junction nucleotides: 8. Germline V gives CDR1 MNHNS, CDR2 SASEGT. The CDR3 DNA is TGTGCCAGCAGGAGGGACAGCATAACCTATGGCTACACCTTC. This codes for CASRRDSITYGYTF.

V usage is TRBV20-1 and J usage is TRBJ1-6; TRBD1 might be the D (5 bases). The germline CDR1 and CDR2 sequences are DFQATT and SNEGSKA (reference sequence). The CDR3 has 12 amino acids. Trimming cost V 3 bases and J 6 bases, with 6 bases left between them. The CDR3 region has the DNA TGCAGTGCTAGGGGGGTTAATTCACCCCTCCACTTT. It specifies CSARGVNSPLHF.

This clonotype has at least ten counts. The genes are TRBV5-1 and TRBJ2-1; TRBD2 matches 7 bases. CDR1 SGHRS and CDR2 YFSETQ come from the germline V gene. This CDR3 is 15 amino acids long. The V segment lost 6 bases and the J segment 6 bases; nucleotides outside the gene matches: 12. CDR3 DNA: TGCGCCAGCACCCTTCAAGTAGCGGGCGGCAATGAGCAGTTCTTC. It translates to CASTLQVAGGNEQFF.